This note documents a single TCR beta chain sequence. This entry belongs to a study of OX40 agonist ivuxolimab in advanced cancers. Assay: immunoSEQ multiplex PCR; the TCRdb copy retains only in-frame clones and omits some. Of about 19,000 clones listed, more than 80% are singletons. CDR3 length: 13 amino acids. The V and J ends lost 3 bases and 7 bases respectively, with 10 bases between them. The V gene's germline CDR1 is LNHDA and CDR2 SQIVND (reference sequence). The receptor comes from an adult with an advanced solid tumor such as melanoma, head and neck, liver or kidney cancer. This rearrangement joins TRBV19 to TRBJ1-5; D is unresolved. This specimen was CD4+ or CD8+ T cells sorted from blood, taken in a trial of the OX40 agonist ivuxolimab. As DNA, the CDR3 is TGTGCCAGTAGTATCTCCCTCAACCAGCCCCAGCATTTT. As protein: CASSISLNQPQHF.